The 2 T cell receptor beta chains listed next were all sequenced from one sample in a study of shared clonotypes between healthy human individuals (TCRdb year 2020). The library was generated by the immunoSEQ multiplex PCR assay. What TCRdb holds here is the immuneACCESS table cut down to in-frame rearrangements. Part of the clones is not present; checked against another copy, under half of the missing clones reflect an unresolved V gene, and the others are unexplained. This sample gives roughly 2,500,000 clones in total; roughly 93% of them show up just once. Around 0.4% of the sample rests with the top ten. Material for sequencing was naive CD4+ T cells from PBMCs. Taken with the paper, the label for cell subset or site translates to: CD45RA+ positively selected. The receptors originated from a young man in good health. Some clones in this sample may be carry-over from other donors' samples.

For the CDR3, the DNA is TGTGCCACCAGCAGAGATCCCGGGGAGCTGTTTTTT. It encodes CATSRDPGELFF. The chain has TRBV15 and TRBJ2-2; D unresolved. Germline-derived CDR1 and CDR2 are LNHNV and YYDKDF (reference sequence). The ends were cut back, 0 bases at V and 6 bases at J, with 2 bases in the middle. The CDR3 is 12 residues long.

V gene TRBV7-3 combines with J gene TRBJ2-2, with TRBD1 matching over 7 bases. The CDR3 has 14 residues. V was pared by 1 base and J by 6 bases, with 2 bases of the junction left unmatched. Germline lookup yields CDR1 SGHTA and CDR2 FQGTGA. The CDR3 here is CASSLRQGAGELFF. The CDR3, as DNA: TGTGCCAGCAGCTTAAGACAGGGTGCCGGGGAGCTGTTTTTT.